This TCR beta chain was sequenced during a study of PD-1 blockade in classical Hodgkin lymphoma. The V segment lost 5 bases and the J segment 3 bases; nucleotides outside the gene matches: 3. The CDR3 extends over 16 amino acids. Looked up from germline, CDR1 is SGHTA and CDR2 is FQGNSA. Sequencing was performed with immunoSEQ multiplex PCR; in TCRdb, only in-frame clones are kept and a portion is missing. This table holds tens of thousands of clones, 85% to 95% found once. This clone was counted a single time. Its antigen is currently unknown. Time point reported: cycle 4 day 1 (C4D1), after less than 7 weeks of nivolumab. Every patient was affected by relapse after autologous stem cell transplantation, while exposure to brentuximab vedotin was not uniform. Broader study findings: Lower baseline TCR diversity marked trial partial responders and progressors. Newly diagnosed patients reportedly trailed healthy donors in baseline TCR diversity. CD8+ TCR diversity did not rise significantly by C4D1, unlike CD4+.

The receptor's source is a human donor with classical Hodgkin lymphoma. Sequencing used peripheral blood mononuclear cells (PBMCs), obtained before the fourth cycle of nivolumab. The V call is TRBV7-2, the J call TRBJ2-2; 13 bases are a match to TRBD2. The CDR3 DNA reads TGTGCCAGCAGCCTACTAGCGGGAGGGGACACCGGGGAGCTGTTTTTT. This gives the protein CASSLLAGGDTGELFF. The full variable domain, with the rest looked up from reference TRBV7-2 and TRBJ2-2, is GAGVSQSPSNKVTEKGKDVELRCDPISGHTALYWYRQSLGQGLEFLIYFQGNSAPDKSGLPSDRFSAERTGGSVSTLTIQRTQQEDSAVYLCASSLLAGGDTGELFFGEGSRLTVL.